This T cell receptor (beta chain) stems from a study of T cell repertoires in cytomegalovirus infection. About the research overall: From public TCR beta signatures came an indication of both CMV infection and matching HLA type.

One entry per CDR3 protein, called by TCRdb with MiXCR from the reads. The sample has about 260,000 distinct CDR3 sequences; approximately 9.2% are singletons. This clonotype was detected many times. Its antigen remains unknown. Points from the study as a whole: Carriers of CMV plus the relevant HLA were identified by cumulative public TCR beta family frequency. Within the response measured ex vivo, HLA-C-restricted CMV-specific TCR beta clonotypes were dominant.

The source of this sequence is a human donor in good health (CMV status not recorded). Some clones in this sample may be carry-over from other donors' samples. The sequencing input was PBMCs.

This chain's CDR3 is CASSRTSGAIHTGELFF. For the CDR3, the DNA is TGTGCCAGCAGTAGGACTAGCGGGGCAATACACACCGGGGAGCTGTTTTTT. The V call is TRBV5-6, the J call TRBJ2-2; TRBD2 aligns across 12 bases. V lost 5 bases, J lost 3 bases, and 8 bases stayed unmatched. The germline CDR1 and CDR2 sequences are SGHDT and YYEEEE. This CDR3 spans 17 amino acids.